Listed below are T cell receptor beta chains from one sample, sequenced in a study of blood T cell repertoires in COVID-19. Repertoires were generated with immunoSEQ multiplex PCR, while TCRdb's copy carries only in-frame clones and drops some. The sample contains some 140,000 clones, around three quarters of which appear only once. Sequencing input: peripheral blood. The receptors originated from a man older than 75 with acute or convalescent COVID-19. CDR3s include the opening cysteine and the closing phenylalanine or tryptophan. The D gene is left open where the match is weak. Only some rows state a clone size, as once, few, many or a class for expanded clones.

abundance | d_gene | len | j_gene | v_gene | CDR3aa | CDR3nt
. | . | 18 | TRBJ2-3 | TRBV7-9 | CASSLLGRRHIEEDTQYF | TGTGCCAGCAGCTTATTAGGCCGGAGGCATATTGAGGAAGATACGCAGTATTTT
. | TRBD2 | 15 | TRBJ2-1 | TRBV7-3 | CASSPRLAGLNEQFF | TGTGCCAGCAGCCCCCGACTAGCGGGCCTAAATGAGCAGTTCTTC
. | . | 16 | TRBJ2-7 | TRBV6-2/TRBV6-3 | CASSYGFGGWSYEQYF | TGTGCCAGCAGTTACGGGTTCGGCGGGTGGTCCTACGAGCAGTACTTC
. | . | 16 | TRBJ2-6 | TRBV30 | CARQGTPSSGANVLTF | TGTGCCCGTCAGGGGACACCAAGCTCTGGGGCCAACGTCCTGACTTTC
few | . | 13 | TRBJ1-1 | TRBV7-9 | CASSYQVNTEAFF | TGTGCCAGCAGCTATCAGGTGAACACTGAAGCTTTCTTT
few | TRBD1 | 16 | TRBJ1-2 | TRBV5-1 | CASSTRPTGTGDGYTF | TGCGCCAGCAGCACCCGACCGACAGGGACTGGGGATGGCTACACCTTC
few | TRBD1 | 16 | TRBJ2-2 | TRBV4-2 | CASSQLDRGYTGELFF | TGTGCCAGCAGCCAACTTGACAGGGGATACACCGGGGAGCTGTTTTTT
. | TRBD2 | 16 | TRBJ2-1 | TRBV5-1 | CASSLNPGGSYNEQFF | TGCGCCAGCAGCTTGAATCCGGGGGGGTCTTACAATGAGCAGTTCTTC
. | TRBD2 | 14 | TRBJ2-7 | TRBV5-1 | CASSFLAGVGEQYF | TGCGCCAGCAGCTTCCTAGCGGGGGTGGGCGAGCAGTACTTC
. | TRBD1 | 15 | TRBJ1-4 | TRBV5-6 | CASSLGSQGGEKLFF | TGTGCCAGCAGCTTGGGGTCACAGGGGGGTGAAAAACTGTTTTTT
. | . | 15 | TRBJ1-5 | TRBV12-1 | CASSAGTGVNQPQHF | TGTGCCAGCAGCGCCGGGACAGGAGTGAATCAGCCCCAGCATTTT
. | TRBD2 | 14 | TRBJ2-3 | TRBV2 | CASTQGLATDTQYF | TGTGCCAGCACCCAGGGACTAGCAACAGATACGCAGTATTTT
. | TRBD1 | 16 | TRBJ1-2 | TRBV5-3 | CARINLGQAGYYGYTF | TGTGCCAGAATTAATTTAGGACAGGCGGGGTACTATGGCTACACCTTC
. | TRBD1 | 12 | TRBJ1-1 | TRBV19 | CASSTRGREAFF | TGTGCCAGTAGTACCAGGGGGAGAGAAGCTTTCTTT
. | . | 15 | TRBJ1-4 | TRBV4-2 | CASSPQAETNEKLFF | TGTGCCAGCAGCCCACAAGCGGAAACTAATGAAAAACTGTTTTTT